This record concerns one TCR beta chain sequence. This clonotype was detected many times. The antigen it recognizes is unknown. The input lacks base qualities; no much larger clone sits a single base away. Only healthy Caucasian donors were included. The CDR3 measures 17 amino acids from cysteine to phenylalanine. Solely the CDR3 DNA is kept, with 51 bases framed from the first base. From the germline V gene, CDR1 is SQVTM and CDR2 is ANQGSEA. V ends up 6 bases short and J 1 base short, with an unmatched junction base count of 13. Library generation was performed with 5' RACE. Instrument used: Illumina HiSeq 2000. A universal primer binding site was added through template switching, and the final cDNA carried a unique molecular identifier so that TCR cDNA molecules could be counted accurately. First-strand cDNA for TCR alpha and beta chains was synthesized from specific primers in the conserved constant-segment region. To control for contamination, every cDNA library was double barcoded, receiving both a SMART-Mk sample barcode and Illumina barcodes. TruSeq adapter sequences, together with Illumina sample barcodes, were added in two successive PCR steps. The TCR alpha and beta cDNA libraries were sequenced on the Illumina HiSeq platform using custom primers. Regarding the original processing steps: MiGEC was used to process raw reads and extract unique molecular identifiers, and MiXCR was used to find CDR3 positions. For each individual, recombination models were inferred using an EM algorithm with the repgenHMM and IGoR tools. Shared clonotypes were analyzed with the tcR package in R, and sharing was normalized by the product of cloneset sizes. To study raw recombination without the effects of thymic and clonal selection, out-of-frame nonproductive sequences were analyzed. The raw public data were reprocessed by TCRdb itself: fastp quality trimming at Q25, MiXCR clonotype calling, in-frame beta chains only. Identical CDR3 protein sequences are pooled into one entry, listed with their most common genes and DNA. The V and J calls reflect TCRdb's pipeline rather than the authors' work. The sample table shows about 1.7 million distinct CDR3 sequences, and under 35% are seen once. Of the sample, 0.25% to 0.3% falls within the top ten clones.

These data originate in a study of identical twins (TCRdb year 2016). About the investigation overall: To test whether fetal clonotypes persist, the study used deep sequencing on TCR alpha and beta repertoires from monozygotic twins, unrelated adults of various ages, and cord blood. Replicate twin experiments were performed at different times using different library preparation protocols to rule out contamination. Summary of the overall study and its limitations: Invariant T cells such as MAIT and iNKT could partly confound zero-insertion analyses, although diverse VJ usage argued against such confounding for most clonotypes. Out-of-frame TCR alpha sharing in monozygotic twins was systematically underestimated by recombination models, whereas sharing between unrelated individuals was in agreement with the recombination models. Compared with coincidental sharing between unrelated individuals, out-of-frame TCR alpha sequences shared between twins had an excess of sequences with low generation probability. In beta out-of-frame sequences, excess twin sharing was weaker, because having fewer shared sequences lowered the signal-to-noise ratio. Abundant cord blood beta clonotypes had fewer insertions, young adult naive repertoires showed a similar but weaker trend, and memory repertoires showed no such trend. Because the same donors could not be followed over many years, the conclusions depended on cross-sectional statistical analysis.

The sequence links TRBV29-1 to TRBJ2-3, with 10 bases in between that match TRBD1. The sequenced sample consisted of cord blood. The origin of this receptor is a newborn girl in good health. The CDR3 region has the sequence CSVTPGQGSKGTDTQYF. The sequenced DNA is TGCAGCGTGACCCCGGGACAGGGGTCGAAGGGCACAGATACGCAGTATTTT.